Below, 27 T cell receptor beta chains from the same sample are listed, as sequenced in a study of T-cell memory formation after mild COVID-19. TCRdb reanalysed the 5' RACE reads using MiXCR and keeps one entry per CDR3 protein. The data show under 550,000 distinct CDR3 sequences, roughly 17% seen once. Sequencing was carried out using PBMCs or a T cell subset sorted from them (not recorded which). Every receptor here comes from a man aged 18-30 years who had mild COVID-19 (a few samples of this study predate the infection). Cell type and time point are not known.

This chain links TRBV9 with TRBJ2-5, with TRBD1 matching over 8 bases. This CDR3 has 16 residues. Germline CDR1 SGDLS, CDR2 YYNGEE. The V gene end was trimmed by 3 bases and the J gene end by 5 bases; junction bases not matched to a gene: 12. CDR3 coding DNA: TGTGCCAGCAGCGGAGTTACAGGGGGGTTAGAGGAGACCCAGTACTTC. Its protein product is CASSGVTGGLEETQYF.

This clonotype was recorded a few times. V and J are TRBV25-1 and TRBJ1-2; D may be TRBD1 (5 bases). This CDR3 comprises 14 residues. Germline V gene lookup returns CDR1 MGHDK and CDR2 SYGVNS. Trimming removed 4 bases from V and 4 bases from J, with 13 bases in between. CDR3 sequence: CASSGSGWGYGYTF. The CDR3, as DNA: TGTGCCAGCAGTGGATCAGGGTGGGGCTATGGCTACACCTTC.

This clonotype has only a few counts. This chain links TRBV6-2 or TRBV6-3 with TRBJ1-2, with D unclear. CDR1 and CDR2 (germline): MNHEY, SVGEGT. The CDR3 has 13 residues. V was cut by 6 bases and J by 3 bases, with 11 bases left in between. The DNA of the CDR3 is TGTGCCAGCAGAGAGACGGACCACTATGGCTACACCTTC. Protein sequence: CASRETDHYGYTF.

This clonotype was observed many times. The CDR3 DNA reads as TGCGCCAGCAGCCGCCATACTTCGAACACTGAAGCTTTCTTT. Translation: CASSRHTSNTEAFF. V is TRBV4-3 and J is TRBJ1-1, with D unclear. CDR3 length equals 14 residues. Between the trimmed V and J ends, which lost 4 bases and 1 base, there was a span of 10 bases. The germline CDR1 and CDR2 sequences are LGHNA and YSLEER.

There are a few counts of this clonotype. The chain couples TRBV6-6 to TRBJ1-2, with unresolved D. Trimming cost V 8 bases and J 1 base, with 17 bases left between them. Germline V gene sequence: CDR1 MNHNY, CDR2 SVGAGI (reference sequence). The CDR3 length is 15 residues. The CDR3 loop is CASSVEEYDNYGYTF. The CDR3 DNA reads TGTGCCAGCTCGGTTGAGGAGTACGATAACTATGGCTACACCTTC.

This clonotype was observed a few times. V gene TRBV9 combines with J gene TRBJ2-3; D unclear. V lost 2 bases, J lost 6 bases, and 7 bases lay in between. The germline CDR1 and CDR2 sequences are SGDLS and YYNGEE. CDR3 length equals 12 residues. The CDR3 nucleotides read TGTGCCAGCAGCGTCGTAGTGGATACGCAGTATTTT. Translation gives CASSVVVDTQYF.

In its sample, this clonotype was seen a few times. The chain joins TRBV29-1 to TRBJ1-1; 8 bases align to TRBD1. CDR3 length: 14 amino acids. Trimming removed 4 bases from V and 1 base from J; junction bases left unmatched: 5. Germline CDR1 and CDR2: SQVTM and ANQGSEA. This CDR3 is CSVASGQENTEAFF. The CDR3 coding sequence is TGCAGCGTTGCCTCGGGACAGGAGAACACTGAAGCTTTCTTT.

This clonotype came up many times. The chain links TRBV12-3 or TRBV12-4 to TRBJ1-1, with 7 bases matching TRBD1. V shed 8 bases, J shed 6 bases, and the junction held 3 bases outside the gene matches. This CDR3 comprises 11 residues. For the CDR3, the DNA is TGTGCCAGCCGAGGGGGCCCTGAAGCTTTCTTT. Residues: CASRGGPEAFF.

This clonotype came up a few times. The rearrangement uses TRBV30 and TRBJ1-2, with D maybe TRBD1 (5 bases). The CDR3 spans 13 residues. Germline-derived CDR1 and CDR2 are GTSNPN and SVGIG (reference sequence). V dropped 2 bases and J dropped 5 bases, with 12 bases sitting between them. CDR3 bases: TGTGCCTGGAGTACAGGCCCCGGGTATGGCTACACCTTC. Translated: CAWSTGPGYGYTF.

The chain has TRBV30 and TRBJ1-3; D is unresolved. The V gene's germline CDR1 is GTSNPN and CDR2 SVGIG (reference sequence). Trimming shortened V by 2 bases and J by 0 bases, and 5 bases separated the two germline ends. This CDR3 has 13 amino acids. This CDR3 reads CAWSSGSGNTIYF. The CDR3 nucleotides are TGTGCCTGGAGTTCAGGCTCTGGAAACACCATATATTTT.

This clonotype was recorded at least ten times. The chain recombines TRBV5-1 with TRBJ1-1; a possible D gene is TRBD1 (6 bases). Per the germline V gene, CDR1 is SGHRS and CDR2 is YFSETQ. The CDR3 runs 15 residues. V lost 4 bases, J lost 1 base, and 14 bases lay in between. This CDR3 is CASSRTVTGNTEAFF. Here the CDR3 DNA reads TGCGCCAGCAGCCGGACAGTCACAGGGAACACTGAAGCTTTCTTT.

The chain uses TRBV6-5 and TRBJ1-3; D gene ambiguous. The V and J ends lost 2 bases and 0 bases respectively, with 2 bases between them. The germline gives CDR1 MNHEY, CDR2 SVGAGI. The CDR3 runs to 13 residues. The CDR3 reads CASSYDSGNTIYF. The CDR3 coding sequence is TGTGCCAGCAGTTACGACTCTGGAAACACCATATATTTT.

V and J are TRBV25-1 and TRBJ1-4; no reliable D call. This CDR3 has 14 residues. Trimming left V 3 bases short and J 0 bases short, with 5 bases between. Germline V gene sequence: CDR1 MGHDK, CDR2 SYGVNS. The CDR3 is CASSDAPTNEKLFF. The DNA of the CDR3 is TGTGCCAGCAGTGACGCGCCAACTAATGAAAAACTGTTTTTT.

This clonotype has a handful of counts. The J gene is TRBJ1-1, the V gene TRBV19, with a weak D call TRBD1 (5 bases). There are 14 residues in the CDR3. The V end lost 4 bases, the J end lost 3 bases, and 12 bases lay between the germline ends. CDR1 and CDR2 (germline): LNHDA, SQIVND (reference sequence). In DNA, the CDR3 is TGTGCCAGTAGTAATGGGGGGTTGGACACTGAAGCTTTCTTT. Its protein is CASSNGGLDTEAFF.

The V and J genes are TRBV5-1 and TRBJ1-2; maybe TRBD1 (6 bases). Germline CDR1 is SGHRS and CDR2 is YFSETQ. This CDR3 spans 16 amino acids. V was clipped by 0 bases and J by 7 bases, with 19 bases between them. This CDR3 is CASSLDREPGLSGYTF. In nucleotides, the CDR3 is TGCGCCAGCAGCTTGGACAGGGAGCCCGGGCTATCTGGCTACACCTTC.

This clonotype was recorded a few times. The chain carries TRBV7-9 and TRBJ1-1, with D possibly matching TRBD1 (6 bases). Looked up from germline, CDR1 is SEHNR and CDR2 is FQNEAQ (reference sequence). The germline V and J ends were trimmed by 8 bases and 6 bases, with 19 bases remaining between them. The CDR3 has 14 residues. The CDR3 sequence is CASSSGVFDAEAFF. CDR3 DNA sequence: TGTGCCAGCTCCTCAGGGGTATTTGATGCTGAAGCTTTCTTT.

The J gene is TRBJ1-1, the V gene TRBV5-1, with 8 nucleotides matching TRBD1. This CDR3 has 15 residues. Germline V gene lookup returns CDR1 SGHRS and CDR2 YFSETQ. The junction had 6 bases not matched to a gene; V was cut back by 4 bases and J by 1 base. CDR3 in DNA: TGCGCCAGCAGCCTCCGACAGGGGTCGAACACTGAAGCTTTCTTT. Translation: CASSLRQGSNTEAFF.

This clonotype was counted once. V usage is TRBV29-1 and J usage is TRBJ2-7, with D uncertain. In germline, CDR1 is SQVTM, CDR2 ANQGSEA. This CDR3 is built from 11 residues. V dropped 7 bases and J dropped 1 base, with 8 bases sitting between them. This chain's CDR3 is CSEAPSYEQYF. The CDR3 bases are TGCAGCGAAGCCCCGTCCTACGAGCAGTACTTC.

The chain carries TRBV6-2 or TRBV6-3 and TRBJ1-4; a possible D gene is TRBD1 (5 bases). Trimming took 0 bases from V and 8 from J, leaving 19 bases between them. Germline CDR1 and CDR2: MNHEY and SVGEGT. CDR3 size: 17 residues. The CDR3 region is CASSYSDRWRGGEKLFF. CDR3 nucleotide sequence: TGTGCCAGCAGTTACTCGGACCGTTGGAGGGGTGGCGAAAAACTGTTTTTT.

The chain recombines TRBV12-3 or TRBV12-4 with TRBJ2-1; tentative D call: TRBD2 (5 bases). This CDR3 comprises 11 residues. The V end was cut by 5 bases, the J end by 8 bases, with 7 bases between. CDR3 nucleotide sequence: TGTGCCAGCAGTGTGGGAGATGAGCAGTTCTTC. Protein: CASSVGDEQFF.

The chain joins TRBV29-1 to TRBJ2-2, with 10 bases fitting TRBD2. V was pared by 3 bases and J by 2 bases, with 6 bases of the junction left unmatched. The CDR3 is made up of 16 amino acids. The germline CDR1 and CDR2 sequences are SQVTM and ANQGSEA. CDR3 in amino acids: CSVDGLAGANTGELFF. Written as DNA, the CDR3 is TGCAGCGTTGATGGGCTAGCGGGGGCCAACACCGGGGAGCTGTTTTTT.

The chain employs TRBV7-8 and TRBJ1-4, with D possibly matching TRBD1 (5 bases). V lost 5 bases to trimming and J lost 5 bases, with 15 bases between them. The length of the CDR3 is 15 residues. Germline CDR1 is SGHVS and CDR2 is FQNEAQ. The CDR3: CASSPYRIQNEKLFF. DNA of the CDR3: TGTGCCAGCAGCCCCTACAGGATTCAAAATGAAAAACTGTTTTTT.

This clonotype was seen many times. The CDR3 DNA sequence: TGTGCCAGCAGCTTATGGCCAAGCGGGGGGGCAGATACGCAGTATTTT. Residues: CASSLWPSGGADTQYF. The chain is built from TRBV9 and TRBJ2-3, with TRBD2 matching over 10 bases. V lost 4 bases, J lost 4 bases, and 9 bases stayed unmatched. The CDR3 covers 16 residues. Per the germline V gene, CDR1 is SGDLS and CDR2 is YYNGEE.

This clonotype was detected only a few times. The chain couples TRBV5-6 to TRBJ2-7; D may be TRBD2 (6 bases). The ends were cut back, 4 bases at V and 0 bases at J, with 11 bases in the middle. CDR1 is SGHDT, CDR2 YYEEEE, per germline. The CDR3 loop spans 14 amino acids. The CDR3, as DNA: TGTGCCAGCAGCGGGAAGGACTACTCCTACGAGCAGTACTTC. Translation: CASSGKDYSYEQYF.

The rearrangement joins TRBV12-3 or TRBV12-4 to TRBJ2-5; tentatively, D is TRBD1 or TRBD2 (5 bases each). This CDR3 comprises 15 residues. The V gene lost 4 bases and the J gene lost 5 bases, with 17 bases spanning the gap. CDR3 in amino acids: CASSSLDRGRETQYF. The DNA of the CDR3 is TGTGCCAGCAGTTCCCTAGACAGAGGGCGGGAGACCCAGTACTTC.

This clonotype appeared a few times. The junction differs from germline at one of its ends, possibly a read error. The chain uses TRBV12-3 or TRBV12-4 and TRBJ1-1, with 7 bases aligning to TRBD1. The CDR3 has 13 residues. Written as DNA, the CDR3 is TGTGCCAGCAGTCCACAGGGGTTCACTGAATCTTTCTTT. This translates into CASSPQGFTESFF.

This clonotype was seen at least ten times. Germline is not matched at one junction end, which may reflect a read error. V and J are TRBV5-1 and TRBJ2-1; D is unresolved. Germline V gene sequence: CDR1 SGHRS, CDR2 YFSETQ. This CDR3 has 13 amino acids. CDR3: CASSLEISAEQFF. The CDR3 bases are TGCGCCAGCAGCTTGGAGATCAGCGCGGAGCAGTTTTTC.